This T cell receptor beta chain was retrieved from a study of blood T cells in healthy people across ages (dated by TCRdb to between 2014 and 2017). Regarding the study in general: In model experiments, template switching captured roughly one uniquely barcoded TCR beta cDNA molecule for every two T cells. To avoid experimental bias, donors of different ages were spread randomly across the sequencing lanes. The donors were divided into four age groups: young (average about 15 years), middle-aged (over 35), aged (around 59) and long-lived (82). For two donors (one aged 18 to 30 and one aged 80 or older), the study analyzed two additional independent replicas of 1 million unique cDNA reads from the same blood draw. Age-related changes in TCR beta repertoire diversity were measured in the study by deep sequencing normalized with unique cDNA molecular identifiers.

Study-wide conclusions, independent of this receptor: Because donor CMV infection status was unknown, age-related changes in expanded clonotypes were potentially confounded. There was a strong correlation between observed TCR beta diversity and the percentage of naive T cells measured by flow cytometry. Because profiling used bulk unsorted PBMCs, naive and antigen-experienced compartments could not be compared conclusively. Estimates of total diversity based on one million sequenced T cells were regarded as lower bounds and as underestimates. As age increased, observed TCR beta diversity per million T cells dropped in a roughly linear way, and a significant reduction was already evident by age 40. Compared with the aged group, more naive CD4+ T cells, fewer expanded clones and increased TCR diversity were shown by the long-lived group, suggesting age selection.

Concerning this clonotype: Its target antigen remains unknown. The sample holds no much larger clone one base away, and base qualities are not on file.

The protocol used for the library was 5' RACE. The sequencer was an Illumina HiSeq 2500. A second PCR of roughly 7 to 11 cycles was performed with a sample-barcoded 5' primer and a J-beta primer mix. A template-switch 5' adaptor carrying 12 random nucleotides introduced a unique molecular identifier onto each TCR beta cDNA molecule. At least 2.5 million CDR3-containing paired-end reads were obtained from each sample. All of the RNA was converted into first-strand cDNA using the Mint cDNA synthesis kit, with a TRBC-specific oligonucleotide serving as the primer. All cDNA was treated with uracil-DNA glycosylase and then went through a first 18-cycle PCR with the universal primers M1SS and BC2_uni_R. In the original analysis: Normalization of each sample was performed by random selection of 1 million high-quality reads, each carrying a distinct molecular identifier. Instead of being binned into consensus sequences, reads that shared molecular identifiers were thrown out. MiTCR, with a Q25 quality threshold and the strictest error-elimination algorithm, was used for CDR3 identification, clonotype clustering and error correction. Lower-bound total TCR beta diversity was estimated with a nonparametric unseen species model using Euler transformation. TCRdb passed the public sequencing reads through fastp at Q25 and MiXCR, retaining productive beta sequences. Every entry covers one CDR3 protein and lists the most common genes and DNA from its rows. The authors' filters were not applied to this entry. The sample contains some 710,000 distinct CDR3 sequences, about 45% of them found a single time. Clones ranked in the top ten supply less than 20% of the sample.

The 39 donors, aged roughly 6 to 100 years, were systemically healthy Caucasian individuals from Russia. Each donor gave around 9 milliliters of peripheral blood, collected into EDTA-treated Vacutainer tubes. Ficoll-Paque density-gradient centrifugation was used to isolate PBMCs, with at least 6 million per sample. Trizol reagent was used to extract total RNA from the PBMCs, yielding at least 6 micrograms per sample. For every donor, an aliquot of PBMCs went through flow cytometry to measure the percentages of naive CD45RAhigh/CD27high T cells. The CDR3 has 15 amino acids, counting the end cysteine and phenylalanine. Only the CDR3 part of the read is kept: 45 bases, read in frame from the first base.

This clonotype was obtained from a man older than 75 in good health. Rearrangement joined TRBV12-3 or TRBV12-4 to TRBJ2-1, and TRBD2 aligns with 8 junction nucleotides. The J call could be wrong; TRBJ2-7 is a better fit for the DNA end. Sequencing input: blood. For the CDR3, the sequence is CASRPTSGSYNEQYF. The DNA sequence is as follows: TGTGCCAGCAGGCCTACTAGCGGCTCCTACAACGAGCAGTACTTC.